This T cell receptor (beta chain) is drawn from a study of neurological immune-mediated disorders. A 10-nucleotide random UMI tagged transcripts in template-switch 5'RACE cDNA synthesis. TCRdb redid the calling of the 5' RACE reads with MiXCR, one entry per CDR3 protein. Among under 80,000 distinct CDR3 sequences listed, roughly 13% were seen once. Details on this clonotype: This may be a read error, as it is one base from a much larger clone.

Unsorted libraries were prepared from 2 million PBMCs that had been stored at -80 C. In germline, CDR1 is SGHTA, CDR2 FQGNSA. The germline V and J ends were trimmed by 8 bases and 7 bases, with 17 bases remaining between them. This CDR3 is 14 amino acids long. The clonotype was recovered from a woman in her fifties or sixties in good health. Sequencing input: PBMCs. This sequence joins TRBV7-2 and TRBJ1-4; D ambiguous. The CDR3 DNA follows: TGTGCCAGCGGCCCCGGGCTATCTTCTGAAAAACTGTTTTTT. It yields the protein CASGPGLSSEKLFF.